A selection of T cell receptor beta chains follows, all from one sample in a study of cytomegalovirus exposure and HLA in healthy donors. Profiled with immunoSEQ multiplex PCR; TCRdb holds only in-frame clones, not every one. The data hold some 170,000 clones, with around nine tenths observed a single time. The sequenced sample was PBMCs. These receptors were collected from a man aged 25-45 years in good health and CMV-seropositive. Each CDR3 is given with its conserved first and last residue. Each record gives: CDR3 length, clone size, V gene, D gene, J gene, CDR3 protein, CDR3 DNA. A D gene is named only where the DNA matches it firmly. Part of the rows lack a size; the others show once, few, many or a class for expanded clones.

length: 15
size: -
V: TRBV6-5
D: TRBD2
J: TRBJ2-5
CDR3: CASSYSGGSSETQYF
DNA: TGTGCCAGCAGTTACTCGGGAGGGTCGAGCGAGACCCAGTACTTC

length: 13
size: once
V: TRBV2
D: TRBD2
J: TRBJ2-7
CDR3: CASKFQREGEQYF
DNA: TGTGCCAGCAAGTTCCAAAGGGAGGGCGAGCAGTACTTC

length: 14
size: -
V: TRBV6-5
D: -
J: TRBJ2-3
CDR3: CASSSSGYSNTQYF
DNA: TGTGCCAGCAGTTCGAGTGGGTATTCTAATACGCAGTATTTT

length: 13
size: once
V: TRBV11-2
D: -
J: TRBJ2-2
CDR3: CASSLLGTGELFF
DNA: TGTGCCAGCAGTCTCTTGGGCACCGGGGAGCTGTTTTTT

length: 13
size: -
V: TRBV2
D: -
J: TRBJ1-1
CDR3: CASSPLGNTEAFF
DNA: TGTGCCAGCAGTCCCTTGGGGAACACTGAAGCTTTCTTT

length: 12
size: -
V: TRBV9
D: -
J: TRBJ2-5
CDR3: CASSARGETQYF
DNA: TGTGCCAGCAGCGCGAGGGGAGAGACCCAGTACTTC

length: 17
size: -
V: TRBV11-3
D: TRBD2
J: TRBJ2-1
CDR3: CASSLGRKRGPAPEQFF
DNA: TGTGCCAGCAGCTTAGGAAGGAAGCGGGGGCCTGCTCCTGAGCAGTTCTTC

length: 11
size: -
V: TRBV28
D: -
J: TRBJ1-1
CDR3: CASSSPDLSFF
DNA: TGTGCCAGCAGTTCCCCGGACCTGTCTTTCTTT

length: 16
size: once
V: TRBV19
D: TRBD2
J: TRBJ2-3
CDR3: CASSIGTSGPVDTQYF
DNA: TGTGCCAGTAGTATCGGGACTAGCGGGCCCGTTGATACGCAGTATTTT

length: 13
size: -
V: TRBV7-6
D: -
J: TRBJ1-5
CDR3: CASSSAGNQPQHF
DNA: TGTGCCAGCAGCTCCGCCGGCAATCAGCCCCAGCATTTT

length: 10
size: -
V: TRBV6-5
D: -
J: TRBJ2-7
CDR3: CATGVVEQYF
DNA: TGTGCCACCGGTGTGGTCGAGCAGTACTTC

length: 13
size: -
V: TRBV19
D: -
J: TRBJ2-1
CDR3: CASSITSPNEQFF
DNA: TGTGCCAGTAGTATAACGAGCCCCAATGAGCAGTTCTTC

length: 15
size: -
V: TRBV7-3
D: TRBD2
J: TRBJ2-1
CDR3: CASSQAGLNYNEQFF
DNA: TGTGCCAGCAGCCAAGCGGGACTCAACTACAATGAGCAGTTCTTC

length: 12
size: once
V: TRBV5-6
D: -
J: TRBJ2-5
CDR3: CASSQRMETQYF
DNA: TGTGCCAGCAGCCAACGGATGGAGACCCAGTACTTC

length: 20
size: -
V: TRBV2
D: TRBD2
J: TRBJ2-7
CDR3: CASSEATSGRGSLRPYEQYF
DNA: TGTGCCAGCAGTGAAGCTACTAGCGGGAGAGGTTCTTTACGACCCTACGAGCAGTACTTC

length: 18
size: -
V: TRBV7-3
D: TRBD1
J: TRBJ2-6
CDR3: CASSTRTGAGSGANVLTF
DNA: TGTGCCAGCAGCACAAGGACAGGGGCGGGGTCTGGGGCCAACGTCCTGACTTTC

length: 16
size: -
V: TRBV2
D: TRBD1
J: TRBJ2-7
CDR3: CASRRTGTGLTYEQYF
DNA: TGTGCCAGCAGGCGTACCGGGACAGGCTTGACCTACGAGCAGTACTTC

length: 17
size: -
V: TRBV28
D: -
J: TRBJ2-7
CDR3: CASSPGVLGTETYEQYF
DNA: TGTGCCAGCAGCCCAGGGGTGCTAGGCACGGAAACCTACGAGCAGTACTTC

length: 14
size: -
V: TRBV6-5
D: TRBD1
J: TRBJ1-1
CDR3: CASRDTGADTEAFF
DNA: TGTGCCAGCAGAGATACAGGGGCGGACACTGAAGCTTTCTTT

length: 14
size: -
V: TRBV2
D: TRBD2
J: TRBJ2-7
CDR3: CASRDNGGVYEQYF
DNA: TGTGCCAGCAGAGATAACGGGGGGGTCTACGAGCAGTACTTC

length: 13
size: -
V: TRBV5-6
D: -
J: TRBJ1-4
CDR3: CASSLGRYEKLFF
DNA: TGTGCCAGCAGCCTCGGACGGTATGAAAAACTGTTTTTT

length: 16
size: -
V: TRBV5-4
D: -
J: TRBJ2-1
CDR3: CASSLVGGLKYNEQFF
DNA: TGTGCCAGCAGCTTGGTGGGGGGCCTCAAGTACAATGAGCAGTTCTTC

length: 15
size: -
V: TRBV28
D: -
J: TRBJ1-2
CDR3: CASRPHVRDNYGYTF
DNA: TGTGCCAGCAGACCACACGTAAGGGATAACTATGGCTACACCTTC

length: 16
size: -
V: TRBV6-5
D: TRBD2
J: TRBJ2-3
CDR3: CASSYGGSYVADTQYF
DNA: TGTGCCAGCAGTTACGGCGGGAGCTATGTTGCAGATACGCAGTATTTT

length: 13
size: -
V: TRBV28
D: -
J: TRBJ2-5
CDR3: CASSLPDSRTQYF
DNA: TGTGCCAGCAGTCTCCCGGACTCGAGGACCCAGTACTTC

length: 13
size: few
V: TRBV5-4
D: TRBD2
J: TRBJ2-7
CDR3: CASSFGLAYEQYF
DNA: TGTGCCAGCAGCTTCGGACTAGCCTACGAGCAGTACTTC

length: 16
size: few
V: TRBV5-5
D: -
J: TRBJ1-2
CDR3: CASSFGRSLMNYGYTF
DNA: TGTGCCAGCAGCTTTGGGAGGAGTCTGATGAACTATGGCTACACCTTC

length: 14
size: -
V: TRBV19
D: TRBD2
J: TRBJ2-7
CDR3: CASSPSGERYEQYF
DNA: TGTGCCAGTAGCCCGAGCGGGGAGAGGTACGAGCAGTACTTC

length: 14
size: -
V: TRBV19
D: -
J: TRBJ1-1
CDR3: CASNEFTNRTEAFF
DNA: TGTGCCAGTAACGAATTTACCAACCGGACGGAAGCTTTCTTT

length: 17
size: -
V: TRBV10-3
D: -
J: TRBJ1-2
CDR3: CAISDPKPGLRYYGYTF
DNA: TGTGCCATCAGTGACCCTAAGCCGGGATTAAGATACTATGGCTACACCTTC

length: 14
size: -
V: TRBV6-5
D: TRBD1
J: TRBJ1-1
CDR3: CASFGQGDATEAFF
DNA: TGTGCCAGCTTTGGACAGGGGGATGCCACTGAAGCTTTCTTT

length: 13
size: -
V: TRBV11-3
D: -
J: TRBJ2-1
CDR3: CASSRSVPNEQFF
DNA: TGTGCCAGCAGCCGCAGCGTACCCAATGAGCAGTTCTTC

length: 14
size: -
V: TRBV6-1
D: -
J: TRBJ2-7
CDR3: CASSEIRLVDEQYF
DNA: TGTGCCAGCAGTGAAATTAGACTAGTCGACGAGCAGTACTTC

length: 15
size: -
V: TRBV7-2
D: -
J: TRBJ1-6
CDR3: CASSLDRVNSSPLHF
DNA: TGTGCCAGCAGCTTAGACAGGGTTAACTCTTCACCCCTCCACTTT

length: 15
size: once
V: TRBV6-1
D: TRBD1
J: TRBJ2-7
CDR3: CASSETGTEGYEQYF
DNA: TGTGCCAGCAGTGAAACTGGGACAGAGGGGTATGAGCAGTACTTC

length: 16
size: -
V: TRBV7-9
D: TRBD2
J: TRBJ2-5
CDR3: CASSFRSSGAQETQYF
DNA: TGTGCCAGCAGCTTTCGCTCTAGCGGGGCCCAAGAGACCCAGTACTTC

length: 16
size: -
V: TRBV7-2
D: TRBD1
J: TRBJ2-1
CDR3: CASSLGFGRGRVGQFF
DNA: TGTGCCAGCAGCTTAGGCTTCGGCAGGGGGCGGGTAGGGCAGTTCTTC

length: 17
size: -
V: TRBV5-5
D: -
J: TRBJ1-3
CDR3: CASSFGTVGSSGNTIYF
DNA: TGTGCCAGCAGCTTCGGGACGGTGGGGAGCTCTGGAAACACCATATATTTT

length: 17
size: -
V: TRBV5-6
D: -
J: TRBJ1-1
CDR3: CASIQVTRIGPRTEAFF
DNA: TGTGCCAGCATCCAGGTGACCCGTATTGGCCCTCGCACTGAAGCTTTCTTT

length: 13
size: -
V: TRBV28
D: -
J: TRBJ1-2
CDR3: CASSLGGNYGYTF
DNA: TGTGCCAGCAGTTTGGGGGGAAACTATGGCTACACCTTC

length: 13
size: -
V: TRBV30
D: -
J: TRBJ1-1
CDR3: CAWSSDLNTEAFF
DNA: TGTGCCTGGAGTTCCGACCTTAACACTGAAGCTTTCTTT

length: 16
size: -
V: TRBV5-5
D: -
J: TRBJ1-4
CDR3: CASSPREGFANEKLFF
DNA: TGTGCCAGCAGCCCCCGGGAGGGCTTTGCTAATGAAAAACTGTTTTTT

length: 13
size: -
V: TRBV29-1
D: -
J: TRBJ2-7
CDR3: CSVGAPQGYEQYF
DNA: TGCAGCGTTGGGGCACCCCAAGGCTACGAGCAGTACTTC

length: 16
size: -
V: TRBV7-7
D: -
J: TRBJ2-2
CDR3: CASSLGAVTNTGELFF
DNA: TGTGCTAGCAGCTTAGGTGCCGTTACGAACACCGGGGAGCTGTTTTTT